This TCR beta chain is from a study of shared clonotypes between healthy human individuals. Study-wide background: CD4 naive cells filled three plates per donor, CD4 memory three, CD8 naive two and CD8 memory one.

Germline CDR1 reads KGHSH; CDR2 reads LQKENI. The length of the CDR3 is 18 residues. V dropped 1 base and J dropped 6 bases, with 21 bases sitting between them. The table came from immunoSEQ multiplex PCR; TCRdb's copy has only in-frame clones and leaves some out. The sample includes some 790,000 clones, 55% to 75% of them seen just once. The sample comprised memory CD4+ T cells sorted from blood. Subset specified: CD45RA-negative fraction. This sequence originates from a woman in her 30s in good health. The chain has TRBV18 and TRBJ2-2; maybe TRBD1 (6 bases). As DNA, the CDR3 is TGTGCCAGCTCACCACAGGGACATGGTTGGGGATCACCCGGGGAGCTGTTTTTT. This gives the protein CASSPQGHGWGSPGELFF. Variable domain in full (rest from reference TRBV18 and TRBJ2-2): NAGVMQNPRHLVRRRGQEARLRCSPMKGHSHVYWYRQLPEEGLKFMVYLQKENIIDESGMPKERFSAEFPKEGPSILRIQQVVRGDSAAYFCASSPQGHGWGSPGELFFGEGSRLTVL.